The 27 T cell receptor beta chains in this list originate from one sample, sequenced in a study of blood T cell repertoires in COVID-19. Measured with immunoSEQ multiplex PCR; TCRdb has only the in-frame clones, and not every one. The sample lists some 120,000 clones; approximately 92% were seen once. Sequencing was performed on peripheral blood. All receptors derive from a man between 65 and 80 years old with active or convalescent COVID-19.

The CDR3 region has the DNA TGTGCCACCTCAATTTCCTCTGCGGGAAACACCGGGGAGCTGTTTTTT. Residues: CATSISSAGNTGELFF. The chain employs TRBV24-1 and TRBJ2-2; TRBD2 is a possible D gene (6 bases). In germline, CDR1 is KGHDR, CDR2 SFDVKD. Trimming stripped 9 bases from V and 2 bases from J, with 18 bases between. The CDR3 extends over 16 amino acids.

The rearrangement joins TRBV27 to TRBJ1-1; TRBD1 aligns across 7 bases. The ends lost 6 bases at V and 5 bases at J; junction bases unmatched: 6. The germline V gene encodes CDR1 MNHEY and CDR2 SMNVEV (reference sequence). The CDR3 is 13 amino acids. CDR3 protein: CASRSDRVTEAFF. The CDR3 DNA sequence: TGTGCCAGCAGATCCGACAGGGTAACTGAAGCTTTCTTT.

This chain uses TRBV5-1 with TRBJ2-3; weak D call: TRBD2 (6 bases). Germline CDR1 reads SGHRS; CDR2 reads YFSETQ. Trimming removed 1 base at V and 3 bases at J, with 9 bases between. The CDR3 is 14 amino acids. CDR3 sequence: CASSLLAETDTQYF. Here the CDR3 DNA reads TGCGCCAGCAGCTTGTTAGCGGAGACAGATACGCAGTATTTT.

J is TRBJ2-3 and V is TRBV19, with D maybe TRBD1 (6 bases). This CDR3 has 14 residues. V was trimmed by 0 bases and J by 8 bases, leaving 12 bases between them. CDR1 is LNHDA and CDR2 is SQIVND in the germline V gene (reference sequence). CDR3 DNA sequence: TGTGCCAGTAGTATAGACAGGGGTACCGTTACGCAGTATTTT. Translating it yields CASSIDRGTVTQYF.

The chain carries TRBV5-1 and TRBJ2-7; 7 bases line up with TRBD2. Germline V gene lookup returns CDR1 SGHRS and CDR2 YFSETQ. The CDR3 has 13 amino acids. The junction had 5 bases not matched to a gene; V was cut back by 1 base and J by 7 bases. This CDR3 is CASSLIGGGEQYF. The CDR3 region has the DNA TGCGCCAGCAGCTTGATCGGGGGAGGGGAGCAGTACTTC.

The CDR3 bases are TGTGCCACCAGTGATTTTGGACACTTCAATGAGCAGTTCTTC. Amino acids: CATSDFGHFNEQFF. The chain links TRBV24-1 to TRBJ2-1; TRBD1 is a possible D gene (5 bases). This CDR3 contains 14 residues. Trimming shortened V by 1 base and J by 6 bases, and 9 bases separated the two germline ends. Per germline, CDR1 KGHDR and CDR2 SFDVKD.

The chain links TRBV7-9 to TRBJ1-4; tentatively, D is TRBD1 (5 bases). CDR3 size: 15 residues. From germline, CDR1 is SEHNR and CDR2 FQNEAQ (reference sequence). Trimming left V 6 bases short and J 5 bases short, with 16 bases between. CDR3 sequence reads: CASRPDSIENEKLFF. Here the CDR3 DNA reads TGTGCCAGCAGGCCCGACAGTATAGAGAATGAAAAACTGTTTTTT.

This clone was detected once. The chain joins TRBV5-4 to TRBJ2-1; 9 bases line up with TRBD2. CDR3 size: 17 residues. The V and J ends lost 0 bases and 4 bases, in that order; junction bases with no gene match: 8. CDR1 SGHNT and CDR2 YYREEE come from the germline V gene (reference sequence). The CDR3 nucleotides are TGTGCCAGCAGCTTGGGCGCTAGCGGGGTTATTTACAATGAGCAGTTCTTC. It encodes CASSLGASGVIYNEQFF.

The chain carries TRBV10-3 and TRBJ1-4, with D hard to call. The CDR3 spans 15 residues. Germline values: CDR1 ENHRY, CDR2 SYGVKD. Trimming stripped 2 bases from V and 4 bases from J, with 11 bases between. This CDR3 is CAISERWGDNEKLFF. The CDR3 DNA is TGTGCCATCAGTGAGAGGTGGGGAGATAATGAAAAACTGTTTTTT.

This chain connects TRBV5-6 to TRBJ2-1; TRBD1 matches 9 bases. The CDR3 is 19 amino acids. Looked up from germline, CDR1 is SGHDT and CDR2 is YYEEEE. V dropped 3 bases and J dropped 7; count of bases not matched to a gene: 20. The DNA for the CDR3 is TGTGCCAGCAGCTCACAACCGATGTTACAGGGGGCCCCCCGAAATGAGCAGTTCTTC. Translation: CASSSQPMLQGAPRNEQFF.

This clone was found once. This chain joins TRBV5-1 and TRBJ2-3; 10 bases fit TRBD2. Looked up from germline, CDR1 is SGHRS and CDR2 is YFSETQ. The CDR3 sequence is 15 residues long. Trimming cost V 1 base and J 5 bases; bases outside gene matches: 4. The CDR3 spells CASSLPSGSGDTQYF. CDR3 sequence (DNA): TGCGCCAGCAGCTTGCCTAGCGGGAGCGGAGATACGCAGTATTTT.

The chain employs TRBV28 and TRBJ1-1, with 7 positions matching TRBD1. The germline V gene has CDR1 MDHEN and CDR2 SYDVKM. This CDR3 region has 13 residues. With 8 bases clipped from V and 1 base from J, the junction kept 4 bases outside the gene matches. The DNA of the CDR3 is TGTGCCAGCCTGGGACAGAGGAACACTGAAGCTTTCTTT. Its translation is CASLGQRNTEAFF.

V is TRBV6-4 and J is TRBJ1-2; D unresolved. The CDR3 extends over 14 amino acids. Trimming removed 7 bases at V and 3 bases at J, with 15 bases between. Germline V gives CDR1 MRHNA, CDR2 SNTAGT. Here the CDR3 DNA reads TGTGCCAGCAAGGGAGGCTCGGGAGACTATGGCTACACCTTC. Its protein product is CASKGGSGDYGYTF.

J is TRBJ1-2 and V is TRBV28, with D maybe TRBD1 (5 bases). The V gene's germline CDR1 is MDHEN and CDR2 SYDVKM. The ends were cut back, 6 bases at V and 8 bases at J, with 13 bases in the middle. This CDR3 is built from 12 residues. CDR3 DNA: TGTGCCAGCAGGAGCAGGGAGGACGGCTACACCTTC. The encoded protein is CASRSREDGYTF.

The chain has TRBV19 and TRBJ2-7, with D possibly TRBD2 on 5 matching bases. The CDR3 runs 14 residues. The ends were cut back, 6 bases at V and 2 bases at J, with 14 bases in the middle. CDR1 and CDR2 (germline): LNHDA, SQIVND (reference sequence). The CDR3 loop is CASRRAGGTYEQYF. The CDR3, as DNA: TGTGCCAGTAGGAGGGCGGGCGGAACCTACGAGCAGTACTTC.

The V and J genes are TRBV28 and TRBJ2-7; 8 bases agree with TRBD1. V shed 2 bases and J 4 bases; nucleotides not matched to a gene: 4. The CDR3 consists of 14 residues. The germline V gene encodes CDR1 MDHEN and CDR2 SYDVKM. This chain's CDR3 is CASSLPGGLYEQYF. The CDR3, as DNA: TGTGCCAGCAGTTTACCAGGGGGCTTATACGAGCAGTACTTC.

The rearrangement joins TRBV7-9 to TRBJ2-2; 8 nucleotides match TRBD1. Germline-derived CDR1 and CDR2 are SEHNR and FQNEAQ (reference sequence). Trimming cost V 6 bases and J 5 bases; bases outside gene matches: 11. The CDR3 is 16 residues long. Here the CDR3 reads CASRDPPGGRTGELFF. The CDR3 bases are TGTGCCAGCAGGGATCCCCCAGGGGGCAGAACCGGGGAGCTGTTTTTT.

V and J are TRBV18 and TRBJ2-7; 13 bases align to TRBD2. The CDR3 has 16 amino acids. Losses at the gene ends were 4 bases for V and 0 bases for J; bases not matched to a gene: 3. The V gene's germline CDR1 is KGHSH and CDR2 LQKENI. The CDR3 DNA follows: TGTGCCAGCTCACAGGGACTAGCGGGACACTCCTACGAGCAGTACTTC. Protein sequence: CASSQGLAGHSYEQYF.

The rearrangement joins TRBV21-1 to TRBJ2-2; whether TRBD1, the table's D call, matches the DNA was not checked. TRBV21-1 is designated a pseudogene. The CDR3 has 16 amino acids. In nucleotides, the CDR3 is TGTGCCAGCAGAGCACGGACAGGGAGGAACACCGGGGAGCTGTTTTTT. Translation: CASRARTGRNTGELFF.

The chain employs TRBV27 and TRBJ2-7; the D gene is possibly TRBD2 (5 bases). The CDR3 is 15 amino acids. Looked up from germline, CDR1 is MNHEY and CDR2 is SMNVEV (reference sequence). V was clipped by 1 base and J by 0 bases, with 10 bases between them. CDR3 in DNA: TGTGCCAGCAGTTTATTTCGCGGGCCCTCCTACGAGCAGTACTTC. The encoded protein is CASSLFRGPSYEQYF.

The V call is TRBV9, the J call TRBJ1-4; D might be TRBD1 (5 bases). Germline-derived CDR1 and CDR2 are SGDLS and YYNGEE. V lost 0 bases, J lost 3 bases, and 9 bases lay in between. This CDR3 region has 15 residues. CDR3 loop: CASSVETGPNEKLFF. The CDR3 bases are TGTGCCAGCAGCGTAGAAACAGGCCCTAATGAAAAACTGTTTTTT.

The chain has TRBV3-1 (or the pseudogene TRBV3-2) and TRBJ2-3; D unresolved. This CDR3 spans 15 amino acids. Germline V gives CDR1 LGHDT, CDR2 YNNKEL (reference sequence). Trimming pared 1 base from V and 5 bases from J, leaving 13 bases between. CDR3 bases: TGTGCCAGCAGCCAAGTCGGCCGAGCGAAAGATACGCAGTATTTT. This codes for CASSQVGRAKDTQYF.

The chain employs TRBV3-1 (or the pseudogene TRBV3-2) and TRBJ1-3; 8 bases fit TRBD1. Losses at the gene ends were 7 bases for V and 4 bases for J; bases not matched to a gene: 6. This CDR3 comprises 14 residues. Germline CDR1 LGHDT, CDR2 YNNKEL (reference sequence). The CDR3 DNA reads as TGTGCCAGCACTACAGGGGGGTCAGGAAACACCATATATTTT. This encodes CASTTGGSGNTIYF.

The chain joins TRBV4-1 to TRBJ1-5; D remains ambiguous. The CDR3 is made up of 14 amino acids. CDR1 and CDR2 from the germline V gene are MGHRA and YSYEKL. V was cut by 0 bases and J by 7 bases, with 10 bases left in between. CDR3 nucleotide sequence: TGCGCCAGCAGCCAAGATTGGCAAACCCAGCCCCAGCATTTT. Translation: CASSQDWQTQPQHF.

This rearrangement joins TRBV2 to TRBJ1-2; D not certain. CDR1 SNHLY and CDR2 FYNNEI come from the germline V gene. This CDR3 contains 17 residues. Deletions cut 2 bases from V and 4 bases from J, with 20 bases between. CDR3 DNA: TGTGCCAGCAGTGAAATGAAACTAACAACCAGCGCCTATGGCTACACCTTC. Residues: CASSEMKLTTSAYGYTF. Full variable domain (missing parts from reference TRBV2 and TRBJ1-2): EPEVTQTPSHQVTQMGQEVILRCVPISNHLYFYWYRQILGQKVEFLVSFYNNEISEKSEIFDDQFSVERPDGSNFTLKIRSTKLEDSAMYFCASSEMKLTTSAYGYTFGSGTRLTVV.

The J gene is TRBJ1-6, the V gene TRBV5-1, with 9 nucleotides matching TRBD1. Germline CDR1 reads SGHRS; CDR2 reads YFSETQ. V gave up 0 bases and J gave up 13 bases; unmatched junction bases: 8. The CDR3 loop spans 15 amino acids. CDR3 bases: TGCGCCAGCAGCTTGGCCGGGACAGGGATCTCCCCCCTCCACTTT. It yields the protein CASSLAGTGISPLHF.

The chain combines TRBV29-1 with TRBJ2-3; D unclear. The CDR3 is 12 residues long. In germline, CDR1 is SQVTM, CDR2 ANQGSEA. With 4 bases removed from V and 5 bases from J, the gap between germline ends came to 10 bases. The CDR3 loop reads CSVAFGGDTQYF. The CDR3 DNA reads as TGCAGCGTTGCCTTCGGTGGAGATACGCAGTATTTT.